Following are 26 T cell receptor beta chains from one sample sequenced in a study of T cells in women clearing cervical HPV infection. Assay used: immunoSEQ multiplex PCR; TCRdb lists only in-frame clones, some missing. The data show 35,000 to 45,000 clones, and the top ten clones hold about 1.2%. The specimen sequenced was blood buffy coat. The source of these receptors is a woman aged 18 to 75 with a cervical HPV16 infection that either progressed to CIN3+ or cleared (not recorded which).

Concerning this clone: The read halts 3 residues ahead of the CDR3 end, with the missing end drawn from the germline J gene. The chain links TRBV7-3 to TRBJ1-1; D is unclear. This CDR3 contains 13 residues. In germline, CDR1 is SGHTA, CDR2 FQGTGA. V lost 1 base and J 1 base, leaving 4 bases between the germline ends. The sequenced part of the CDR3 DNA is TGTGCCAGCAGCTTAATTCGGAACACTGAA. Its protein product is CASSLIRNTE. The whole CDR3 is CASSLIRNTEAFF. Full variable domain (remainder filled in from reference TRBV7-3 and TRBJ1-1): GAGVSQTPSNKVTEKGKYVELRCDPISGHTALYWYRQSLGQGPEFLIYFQGTGAADDSGLPNDRFFAVRPEGSVSTLKIQRTERGDSAVYLCASSLIRNTEAFFGQGTRLTVV.

Comment on this clone: The read ends 3 residues shy of where the CDR3 ends; the end is completed using the germline J gene. The chain uses TRBV5-4 and TRBJ2-2; 7 positions match TRBD1. The CDR3 has 14 amino acids. CDR1 SGHNT and CDR2 YYREEE come from the germline V gene (reference sequence). The trim removed 10 bases at V and 3 bases at J, leaving 9 bases unmatched. CDR3 bases read: TGTGCCCAAGGGGGACAGAGGGACACCGGGGAG. Amino acid sequence: CAQGGQRDTGE. In full, the CDR3 reads CAQGGQRDTGELFF.

Points on this clone: The read ends 3 residues early relative to the CDR3; the germline J gene fills the gap. The V call is TRBV19, the J call TRBJ2-1; 9 nucleotides match TRBD2. The germline V gene has CDR1 LNHDA and CDR2 SQIVND (reference sequence). This CDR3 region has 19 residues. V lost 5 bases to trimming and J lost 0 bases; unmatched junction nucleotides: 14. The part of the CDR3 DNA that was read is TGTGCCAGTAGTCACAGCCCCGGGACTAGCCGCAGCTCCTACAATGAG. Translation gives CASSHSPGTSRSSYNE. The whole CDR3 sequence reads CASSHSPGTSRSSYNEQFF.

Notes on this clone: The sequence runs out 3 residues before the end of the CDR3; the remainder is reconstructed from the germline J gene. The chain links TRBV7-9 to TRBJ2-5, with unresolved D. The germline CDR1 and CDR2 sequences are SEHNR and FQNEAQ (reference sequence). This CDR3 contains 14 residues. V was shortened by 3 bases and J by 0 bases, with 8 bases between the two germline ends. The sequenced part of the CDR3 DNA is TGTGCCAGCAGCTTTGATGGCAACCAAGAGACC. Its protein product is CASSFDGNQET. The full CDR3 is CASSFDGNQETQYF.

Of note for this clone: The CDR3 end lies 3 residues beyond the end of the read and is filled in from the germline J gene. The rearrangement links TRBV20-1 to TRBJ2-1; 8 positions agree with TRBD2. There are 16 residues in the CDR3. V lost 4 bases and J lost 2; bases outside the gene matches: 10. Germline-derived CDR1 and CDR2 are DFQATT and SNEGSKA (reference sequence). The CDR3 reads CSAKPLLAVTYNEQFF. The part of the CDR3 DNA that was read is TGCAGTGCTAAGCCCTTACTAGCGGTCACCTACAATGAG.

Turning to this clone: The read stops 3 residues short of the end of the CDR3; the missing end is completed from the germline J gene. This chain uses TRBV12-3 or TRBV12-4 with TRBJ2-7, with 7 bases identical to TRBD2. This CDR3 comprises 15 residues. V lost 5 bases to trimming and J lost 6 bases; unmatched junction nucleotides: 13. The DNA read from the CDR3 is TGTGCCAGCAGTCCCGGAGGAGCGGGATCTAGCGAG. Amino acids: CASSPGGAGSSE. The CDR3, in full, reads CASSPGGAGSSEQYF.

Worth noting for this clone: The read stops 3 residues short of the end of the CDR3; the missing end is completed from the germline J gene. The rearrangement links TRBV18 to TRBJ2-1; possible D gene TRBD1, 5 bases. Germline V CDR1 and CDR2: KGHSH, LQKENI. CDR3 length: 15 residues. The ends were cut back, 4 bases at V and 0 bases at J, with 10 bases in the middle. Incomplete CDR3 DNA: TGTGCCAGCTCACGAGTACAGGCCTCCTACAATGAG. Amino acids: CASSRVQASYNE. The whole CDR3 region reads CASSRVQASYNEQFF. Full variable domain (rest looked up from reference TRBV18 and TRBJ2-1): NAGVMQNPRHLVRRRGQEARLRCSPMKGHSHVYWYRQLPEEGLKFMVYLQKENIIDESGMPKERFSAEFPKEGPSILRIQQVVRGDSAAYFCASSRVQASYNEQFFGPGTRLTVL.

To note about this clone: The read terminates 3 residues before the CDR3 end, so the remaining end is supplied by the germline J gene. This chain joins TRBV7-3 and TRBJ2-5; 9 bases map to TRBD2. Germline CDR1 and CDR2: SGHTA and FQGTGA. V dropped 5 bases and J dropped 5; count of bases not matched to a gene: 9. The CDR3 spans 15 residues. The DNA read from the CDR3 is TGTGCCAGCAGCCCCCAAGCGGGGGGAAGGGAGACC. This translates into CASSPQAGGRET. The entire CDR3 sequence reads CASSPQAGGRETQYF.

For this clone: Coverage ceases 3 residues before the CDR3 finishes, and the germline J gene fills in the end. The V gene is TRBV2, the J gene TRBJ2-1; no clear D. The CDR3 consists of 15 residues. Germline V gene data show CDR1 as SNHLY and CDR2 as FYNNEI. The V gene lost 4 bases and the J gene lost 0 bases, with 10 bases spanning the gap. CDR3 residues: CASSGTPPSYNEQFF. CDR3 DNA, as far as it was read: TGTGCCAGCAGTGGTACACCGCCCTCCTACAATGAG. Full variable domain (outside the CDR3, taken from reference TRBV2 and TRBJ2-1): EPEVTQTPSHQVTQMGQEVILRCVPISNHLYFYWYRQILGQKVEFLVSFYNNEISEKSEIFDDQFSVERPDGSNFTLKIRSTKLEDSAMYFCASSGTPPSYNEQFFGPGTRLTVL.

CDR3 in amino acids: CASSSASPNSPLHF. Incomplete CDR3 DNA: TGTGCCAGCAGCTCTGCGAGCCCTAATTCACCC. V gene TRBV7-8 combines with J gene TRBJ1-6, with no clear D. The CDR3 goes on 3 residues after the read ends, and that part is filled in from the germline J gene. The CDR3 runs to 14 residues. Germline V gene lookup returns CDR1 SGHVS and CDR2 FQNEAQ. V was trimmed by 4 bases and J by 6 bases, leaving 10 bases between them.

The CDR3 sequence is CASSYGGAGETQYF. The covered CDR3 bases are TGTGCCAGCAGCTACGGGGGGGCCGGGGAGACC. This chain links TRBV7-3 with TRBJ2-5, with 8 bases identical to TRBD2. Read data end 3 residues before the CDR3 end; the end is taken from the germline J gene. Germline V gene lookup returns CDR1 SGHTA and CDR2 FQGTGA. V lost 4 bases to trimming and J lost 5 bases; unmatched junction nucleotides: 6. There are 14 residues in the CDR3.

With regard to this clone: Read sequence stops 3 residues before the CDR3 end, and the germline J gene provides the missing end. This rearrangement joins TRBV20-1 to TRBJ1-1, with TRBD1 matching over 7 bases. Germline CDR1 DFQATT, CDR2 SNEGSKA (reference sequence). The CDR3 sequence is 12 residues long. Trimming cost V 6 bases and J 7 bases; bases outside gene matches: 8. The part of the CDR3 DNA that was read is TGCAGTGCAACCTTTCAGGGGGGTGAA. Its translation is CSATFQGGE. The entire CDR3 reads CSATFQGGEAFF.

Note on this clone: The CDR3 is cut off 3 residues early in the read; its end comes from the germline J gene. The chain carries TRBV18 and TRBJ2-5; D perhaps matches TRBD1 (6 bases). This CDR3 contains 15 residues. In germline, CDR1 is KGHSH, CDR2 LQKENI. The V end lost 1 base, the J end lost 2 bases, and 11 bases lay between the germline ends. CDR3 amino acids: CASSPQQGDQETQYF. CDR3 DNA (partial): TGTGCCAGCTCACCACAACAGGGAGATCAAGAGACC.

Comment on this clone: The read falls 3 residues short of the CDR3 end, and the missing part is taken from the germline J gene. The chain uses TRBV5-1 and TRBJ2-6; tentative D call: TRBD1 (6 bases). The V end was cut by 5 bases, the J end by 4 bases, with 16 bases between. Germline loops: CDR1 SGHRS, CDR2 YFSETQ. There are 16 residues in the CDR3. This chain's CDR3 is CASRDSPSGGANVLTF. CDR3 bases read: TGCGCCAGCAGGGACAGTCCATCAGGGGGGGCCAACGTC. The variable domain in full, with the rest retrieved from reference TRBV5-1 and TRBJ2-6, is KAGVTQTPRYLIKTRGQQVTLSCSPISGHRSVSWYQQTPGQGLQFLFEYFSETQRNKGNFPGRFSGRQFSNSRSEMNVSTLELGDSALYLCASRDSPSGGANVLTFGAGSRLTVL.

Regarding this clone: The CDR3 is cut off 3 residues early in the read; its end comes from the germline J gene. The gene calls are TRBV12-5 and TRBJ2-5, with 8 nucleotides matching TRBD1. The CDR3 has 13 residues. Unmatched junction bases numbered 2, after V lost 4 bases and J lost 4 bases. In germline, CDR1 is LGHNT, CDR2 FRNRAP. Incomplete CDR3 DNA: TGTGCTAGTGGTTCAGGGGGCGCAGAGACC. Encoded protein: CASGSGGAET. The entire CDR3 is CASGSGGAETQYF.

Points on this clone: The read is 3 residues too short to cover the CDR3 end, so that end is filled in from the germline J gene. J is TRBJ2-7 and V is TRBV7-2, with 9 bases identical to TRBD2. V shed 6 bases, J shed 6 bases, and the junction held 6 bases outside the gene matches. Germline-derived CDR1 and CDR2 are SGHTA and FQGNSA. This CDR3 is built from 13 residues. Partial CDR3 DNA: TGTGCCAGCAGTCGGCGGGAGGGTGTCGAG. Protein product: CASSRREGVE. The entire CDR3 reads CASSRREGVEQYF. Looking up the rest from reference TRBV7-2 and TRBJ2-7 gives the full variable domain: GAGVSQSPSNKVTEKGKDVELRCDPISGHTALYWYRQSLGQGLEFLIYFQGNSAPDKSGLPSDRFSAERTGGSVSTLTIQRTQQEDSAVYLCASSRREGVEQYFGPGTRLTVT.

In the case of this clone: The CDR3 end falls 3 residues outside the read, so it is completed with the germline J gene. The genes are TRBV7-6 and TRBJ2-5, with D maybe TRBD2 (6 bases). V was clipped by 5 bases and J by 5 bases, with 15 bases between them. Germline V CDR1 and CDR2: SGHVS, FNYEAQ. The CDR3 spans 14 residues. The DNA read from the CDR3 is TGTGCCAGCAGCCCGCTGACTAGTTCTGAGACC. It specifies CASSPLTSSET. Given in full, the CDR3 is CASSPLTSSETQYF.

Turning to this clone: The sequenced fragment ends 3 residues before the CDR3 boundary, so the rest is inferred from the germline J gene. Other DNA sequences in this sample translate to the same CDR3. The V gene is TRBV30, the J gene TRBJ1-3; TRBD1 matches 7 bases. Trimming took 1 base from V and 4 from J; bases not matched to a gene: 4. This CDR3 region has 14 residues. Germline CDR1 reads GTSNPN; CDR2 reads SVGIG (reference sequence). The CDR3 sequence is CAWSGQGVGNTIYF. The sequenced part of the CDR3 DNA is TGTGCCTGGAGTGGTCAGGGGGTCGGAAACACC.

Concerning this clone itself: The observed sequence ends 3 residues before the CDR3 terminus, with the missing tail filled in from the germline J gene. The rearrangement joins TRBV7-2 to TRBJ2-2, with TRBD2 identical over 7 bases. J lost 3 bases, V lost 8 bases, and 6 bases had no gene match. This CDR3 contains 14 residues. The germline V gene has CDR1 SGHTA and CDR2 FQGNSA. The CDR3 bases that were read are TGTGCCAGCCGAGGGACTACCCACACCGGGGAG. Encoded protein: CASRGTTHTGE. The entire CDR3 is CASRGTTHTGELFF.

Regarding this clone: The CDR3 extends 3 residues past the end of the read, so its final part is completed from the germline J gene. The J gene is TRBJ1-1, the V gene TRBV10-3, with 8 bases that match TRBD1. Germline V gene lookup returns CDR1 ENHRY and CDR2 SYGVKD. V shed 4 bases and J 3 bases; nucleotides not matched to a gene: 4. This CDR3 is built from 14 residues. The sequenced part of the CDR3 DNA is TGTGCCATCAGTGGGACAGGGAAGTACACTGAA. Its translation: CAISGTGKYTE. From start to end, the CDR3 is CAISGTGKYTEAFF.

A word on this clone: From the germline J gene comes the end of the CDR3, since the read stops 3 residues before it. The chain is built from TRBV6-1 and TRBJ1-4, with TRBD1 as a possible D gene (5 bases). Germline CDR1 and CDR2: MNHNS and SASEGT. CDR3 length: 15 residues. Trimming removed 2 bases from V and 8 bases from J, with 15 bases in between. CDR3 sequence: CASSEWAGRGEKLFF. The CDR3 bases that were read are TGTGCCAGCAGTGAATGGGCAGGGAGAGGGGAAAAA.

About this clone itself: The DNA ends 3 residues before the CDR3 does, and the rest of the CDR3 is filled in from the germline J gene. The V and J genes are TRBV7-8 and TRBJ2-7; 9 bases match TRBD2. With V trimmed by 8 bases and J by 6 bases, 14 bases remained unmatched. Looked up from germline, CDR1 is SGHVS and CDR2 is FQNEAQ. CDR3 size: 15 residues. The part of the CDR3 DNA that was read is TGTGCCAGCTCGATTTTAGCGGGAGTCAGGGGCGAG. It translates to CASSILAGVRGE. The whole CDR3 protein is CASSILAGVRGEQYF.

In regard to this clone: The read terminates 3 residues ahead of where the CDR3 ends, so the germline J gene completes it. The chain couples TRBV5-4 to TRBJ2-5, with D maybe TRBD2 (5 bases). Trimming took off 0 bases at V and 1 base at J, with 13 bases between the two ends. Germline loops: CDR1 SGHNT, CDR2 YYREEE (reference sequence). This CDR3 has 16 residues. The CDR3 loop is CASSLGALVPQETQYF. The sequenced part of the CDR3 DNA is TGTGCCAGCAGCTTGGGGGCACTAGTACCCCAAGAGACC.

A remark on this clone: The read terminates 3 residues ahead of where the CDR3 ends, so the germline J gene completes it. The chain combines TRBV2 with TRBJ2-3; D unclear. In germline, CDR1 is SNHLY, CDR2 FYNNEI. The CDR3 runs to 13 residues. The DNA read from the CDR3 is TGTGCCAGCAGTGAAGCGCTTCAGGAGACG. Its translation is CASSEALQET. The complete CDR3 sequence is CASSEALQETQYF.

About this clone: The read is 3 residues too short to cover the CDR3 end, so that end is filled in from the germline J gene. This chain uses TRBV23-1 with TRBJ2-3; 7 positions match TRBD1. TRBV23-1 is an open reading frame whose function is uncertain. The CDR3 contains 14 residues. The CDR3 bases that were read are TGCGCCAGCATCTGCCAGGGGGATACGGAGACG. Protein product: CASICQGDTET. The full CDR3 sequence reads CASICQGDTETQYF.

On this clone itself: The read finishes 3 residues shy of the CDR3 end, and the germline J gene is used to complete it. V and J are TRBV20-1 and TRBJ1-2; TRBD1 aligns across 10 bases. Germline CDR1 and CDR2: DFQATT and SNEGSKA (reference sequence). CDR3 length: 13 amino acids. The DNA read from the CDR3 is TGCAGTGCTAGCCGACAGGGGGCAAGAGGC. This gives the protein CSASRQGARG. The full CDR3 reads CSASRQGARGYTF.